The 21 T cell receptor beta chains below all came from one sample that was sequenced in a study of blood T cell repertoires in COVID-19. The protocol was immunoSEQ multiplex PCR, while the TCRdb copy is restricted to in-frame clones and leaves out a portion. The table lists about 250,000 clones, roughly 90% of them singletons. Specimen: PBMCs or T cells enriched from blood (not recorded which). The receptors derive from a woman aged 30 to 39 with acute COVID-19.

The sample holds one count of this clone. The CDR3 DNA sequence: TGTGCCAGCAGCGAGGAGCCCGGGACAGGGAACACTGAAGCTTTCTTT. Protein sequence: CASSEEPGTGNTEAFF. This chain connects TRBV9 to TRBJ1-1; 8 bases are shared with TRBD1. J gave up 1 base and V 3 bases, and 8 bases lay outside the gene matches. Germline V lookup: CDR1 SGDLS, CDR2 YYNGEE. This CDR3 is built from 16 residues.

This chain links TRBV29-1 with TRBJ2-1, with 10 bases matching TRBD1. Per the germline V gene, CDR1 is SQVTM and CDR2 is ANQGSEA. After removal of 1 base from V and 6 bases from J, the junction contained 6 bases not matched to a gene. This CDR3 contains 15 residues. The CDR3 DNA follows: TGCAGCGTTGAAGTTCCCGGGACAGGGGTCAATGAGCAGTTCTTC. Its protein is CSVEVPGTGVNEQFF.

This sequence joins TRBV6-5 and TRBJ1-2; no clear D gene. The CDR3 covers 15 residues. CDR1 and CDR2 (germline): MNHEY, SVGAGI. Trimming left V 0 bases short and J 4 bases short, with 12 bases between. CDR3 bases: TGTGCCAGCAGTTACTCGCGGGGTCGGGTCTATGGCTACACCTTC. This sequence encodes CASSYSRGRVYGYTF.

The chain links TRBV27 to TRBJ1-4, with TRBD1 as a possible D gene (6 bases). There are 15 residues in the CDR3. Germline CDR1 MNHEY, CDR2 SMNVEV (reference sequence). Trimming took 8 bases from V and 5 from J, leaving 18 bases between them. In nucleotides, the CDR3 is TGTGCCAGCTGTCTTCACGGACAGACGAATGAAAAACTGTTTTTT. It encodes CASCLHGQTNEKLFF.

V gene TRBV15 combines with J gene TRBJ2-7, with a tentative D call TRBD1 (6 bases). V was shortened by 3 bases and J by 3 bases, with 15 bases between the two germline ends. Per the germline V gene, CDR1 is LNHNV and CDR2 is YYDKDF (reference sequence). The CDR3 extends over 15 amino acids. The CDR3 DNA reads as TGTGCCACCAGCAGCCCTAGAGGGGGACACTACGAGCAGTACTTC. Translated: CATSSPRGGHYEQYF. The full variable domain, rest sourced from reference TRBV15 and TRBJ2-7, is DAMVIQNPRYQVTQFGKPVTLSCSQTLNHNVMYWYQQKSSQAPKLLFHYYDKDFNNEADTPDNFQSRRPNTSFCFLDIRSPGLGDTAMYLCATSSPRGGHYEQYFGPGTRLTVT.

This clone was recorded once. The chain recombines TRBV5-6 with TRBJ1-1; a weak D match, TRBD1 (5 bases). The germline V and J ends were trimmed by 4 bases and 7 bases, with 14 bases remaining between them. The CDR3 spans 13 residues. The germline V gene encodes CDR1 SGHDT and CDR2 YYEEEE. The CDR3 region is CASSPDGGGEAFF. The CDR3 bases are TGTGCCAGCAGCCCGGACGGGGGGGGTGAAGCTTTCTTT.

A few counts support this clone. The J gene is TRBJ2-3, the V gene TRBV6-5, with 7 bases aligning to TRBD2. The ends lost 5 bases at V and 6 bases at J; junction bases unmatched: 11. The CDR3 loop spans 15 amino acids. Germline CDR1 reads MNHEY; CDR2 reads SVGAGI. The CDR3 protein is CASSPRRRGRDTQYF. The CDR3 DNA reads TGTGCCAGCAGTCCCCGTCGGCGGGGGAGGGATACGCAGTATTTT.

The J gene is TRBJ1-2, the V gene TRBV4-3, with 9 nucleotides matching TRBD1. The germline CDR1 and CDR2 sequences are LGHNA and YSLEER. There are 15 residues in the CDR3. V trimming: 4 bases; J trimming: 7 bases; junction bases outside the gene matches: 10. The CDR3 protein is CASSPWTGEVFGYTF. Here the CDR3 DNA reads TGCGCCAGCAGCCCCTGGACAGGGGAGGTCTTTGGCTACACCTTC.

This CDR3 is CASSETVKETQYF. The DNA of the CDR3 is TGTGCCAGCAGTGAAACAGTGAAAGAGACCCAGTACTTC. The V call is TRBV6-1, the J call TRBJ2-5, with D unclear. There are 13 residues in the CDR3. Between the trimmed V and J ends, which lost 2 bases and 3 bases, there was a span of 7 bases. From germline, CDR1 is MNHNS and CDR2 SASEGT.

The CDR3 DNA follows: TGTGCCAGCAGCTCCAGGGATGACTATGGCTACACCTTC. Amino acid sequence: CASSSRDDYGYTF. J is TRBJ1-2 and V is TRBV5-4; D may be TRBD1 (5 bases). Germline CDR1 SGHNT, CDR2 YYREEE (reference sequence). The length of the CDR3 is 13 residues. V lost 3 bases and J lost 3, with 9 bases in between.

The chain couples TRBV14 to TRBJ2-7; 7 nucleotides match TRBD1. The CDR3 contains 13 residues. V gave up 3 bases and J gave up 4 bases; unmatched junction bases: 3. CDR1 and CDR2 from the germline V gene are SGHDN and FVKESK. This CDR3 reads CASSQRGPYEQYF. CDR3 coding DNA: TGTGCCAGCAGCCAGAGGGGGCCGTACGAGCAGTACTTC.

The chain uses TRBV11-2 and TRBJ1-6; tentative D call: TRBD1 (6 bases). The CDR3 extends over 15 amino acids. Between the trimmed V and J ends, which lost 1 base and 7 bases, there was a span of 11 bases. The germline CDR1 and CDR2 sequences are SGHAT and FQNNGV. CDR3 bases: TGTGCCAGCAGCTTAGCGGGGCAGGGGAATTCACCCCTCCACTTT. Protein: CASSLAGQGNSPLHF.

As DNA, the CDR3 is TGTGCCAGTAGTATAAGGACAGGGCCTTATTCACCCCTCCACTTT. It is translated as CASSIRTGPYSPLHF. The chain carries TRBV19 and TRBJ1-6, with TRBD1 matching over 8 bases. This CDR3 contains 15 residues. The V gene end was trimmed by 2 bases and the J gene end by 8 bases; junction bases not matched to a gene: 5. Germline V gives CDR1 LNHDA, CDR2 SQIVND (reference sequence). Drawing the rest from reference TRBV19 and TRBJ1-6, the complete variable domain is DGGITQSPKYLFRKEGQNVTLSCEQNLNHDAMYWYRQDPGQGLRLIYYSQIVNDFQKGDIAEGYSVSREKKESFPLTVTSAQKNPTAFYLCASSIRTGPYSPLHFGNGTRLTVT.

The rearrangement uses TRBV6-2 or TRBV6-3 and TRBJ1-1; TRBD1 aligns across 7 bases. Germline values: CDR1 MNHEY, CDR2 SVGEGT. The CDR3 sequence is 16 residues long. The V and J ends lost 6 bases and 1 base, in that order; junction bases with no gene match: 11. CDR3: CASSIDRDKWNTEAFF. Written as DNA, the CDR3 is TGTGCCAGCAGCATCGACAGGGATAAGTGGAACACTGAAGCTTTCTTT.

This clone was detected a few times. This may come from a read error, since a much larger clone is one base off. The chain is built from TRBV6-4 and TRBJ2-1; 11 nucleotides agree with TRBD2. Germline CDR1 is MRHNA and CDR2 is SNTAGT. Losses at the gene ends were 0 bases for V and 6 bases for J; bases not matched to a gene: 1. The length of the CDR3 is 15 residues. In DNA form, the CDR3 reads TGTGCCAGCAGTGACTCTAGCGGGGGGGCCAATGAGCAGTTCTTC. Encoded protein: CASSDSSGGANEQFF.

The chain is built from TRBV6-5 and TRBJ2-1; a weak D match, TRBD2 (6 bases). The CDR3 totals 15 residues. The germline CDR1 and CDR2 sequences are MNHEY and SVGAGI. The germline V and J ends were trimmed by 7 bases and 6 bases, with 19 bases remaining between them. The CDR3 loop reads CASIPKDGGVNEQFF. The CDR3, as DNA: TGTGCCAGCATCCCGAAGGATGGCGGGGTCAATGAGCAGTTCTTC.

This chain links TRBV19 with TRBJ1-1, with D maybe TRBD1 (6 bases). The V gene lost 4 bases and the J gene lost 1 base, with 7 bases spanning the gap. CDR3 size: 13 residues. From germline, CDR1 is LNHDA and CDR2 SQIVND (reference sequence). In DNA, the CDR3 is TGTGCCAGTAGTAGGACAGCGAACACTGAAGCTTTCTTT. This codes for CASSRTANTEAFF.

V and J are TRBV5-6 and TRBJ1-5; TRBD1 aligns across 9 bases. The junction had 8 bases not matched to a gene; V was cut back by 4 bases and J by 3 bases. CDR1 SGHDT and CDR2 YYEEEE come from the germline V gene. The CDR3 covers 16 residues. The CDR3 region is CASSGWGQGLNQPQHF. The CDR3, as DNA: TGTGCCAGCAGCGGGTGGGGACAGGGTCTCAATCAGCCCCAGCATTTT.

The chain employs TRBV5-1 and TRBJ2-1; maybe TRBD2 (6 bases). Trimming stripped 9 bases from V and 2 bases from J, with 12 bases between. This CDR3 is 13 amino acids long. Germline loops: CDR1 SGHRS, CDR2 YFSETQ. The DNA for the CDR3 is TGCGCCACCGGGGGAGGAACCTACAATGAGCAGTTCTTC. Protein product: CATGGGTYNEQFF.

The rearrangement joins TRBV7-8 to TRBJ2-1; TRBD2 aligns across 7 bases. This CDR3 contains 14 residues. Germline values: CDR1 SGHVS, CDR2 FQNEAQ. The ends lost 6 bases at V and 4 bases at J; junction bases unmatched: 6. The CDR3 coding sequence is TGTGCCAGCAGGAAGCGGGGTGTTTACAATGAGCAGTTCTTC. It codes for CASRKRGVYNEQFF.

The chain combines TRBV6-4 with TRBJ2-1, with TRBD1 identical over 7 bases. Germline CDR1 is MRHNA and CDR2 is SNTAGT. This CDR3 comprises 15 residues. The J segment lost 2 bases and the V segment lost 0 bases, leaving 1 base of the junction unmatched. The CDR3: CASSDSRGPYNEQFF. The CDR3 nucleotides are TGTGCCAGCAGTGACTCGAGGGGGCCCTACAATGAGCAGTTCTTC.